This TCR beta chain was captured by sequencing in a study of regulatory T cells in long-lasting Graves disease (dated by TCRdb to the early 2020s). Context from the whole study: Persistent Graves' disease was defined as antithyroid drug treatment for over 5 years with persistently positive TSH receptor autoantibodies. This study used TCR sequencing and RNA sequencing of peripheral blood to compare persistent Graves' disease patients against newly diagnosed Graves' disease patients. The study was registered as a clinical trial and conducted in China. A total of 33 samples underwent TCR sequencing, from around 13 patients with persistent Graves' disease and 20 or so patients with newly diagnosed Graves' disease. On average, persistent Graves' disease patients in the clinical cohort had been on antithyroid drugs for eight to twelve years. Results the study describes overall, beyond this receptor: Persistent patients shared more public clonotypes among themselves (around 2,500) than newly diagnosed patients did (approximately 970). Preferential use of TRBV28, TRBJ1-2 and TRBJ2-5 was observed in persistent disease, whereas TRBV20-1 and TRBJ2-1 were favored in newly diagnosed disease. Because the primary lesion, thyroid tissue, could not be accessed, the study looked at peripheral blood alone. Compared with newly diagnosed patients, persistent Graves' disease patients had lower TCR Shannon entropy and fewer highly expanded clones, which suggests clonal expansion. Sequencing and analysis were restricted to the TCR beta chain. As a limitation, the authors acknowledged that the small sample size may reduce accuracy.

According to the study, the label for this sample's time point signals: persistent/refractory GD, antithyroid drugs over 5 years with positive TRAb. For both TCR sequencing and RNA sequencing, RNA was extracted from PBMCs using TRIzol. Graves' disease was diagnosed according to American Thyroid Association guidelines. Patients for the study were recruited at an endocrinology department in Xi'an, China. From each patient, approximately 10 milliliters of peripheral blood was collected into an EDTA anticoagulant tube. Ficoll Paque Plus density gradient separation was used to isolate PBMCs, and no additional T cell sorting was done. An Agilent 2100 Bioanalyzer and agarose gel were used to assess RNA quality, and a NanoDrop 2000 was used to measure RNA concentration. The library was generated by multiplex PCR. The instrument given in TCRdb is Illumina HiSeq 4000. To build TCR beta libraries, CDR3 regions were amplified by Arm-PCR using iRepertoire HTBI primers. Before sequencing, the PCR products underwent gel purification. In the paper's pipeline: Gene usage analysis of CDR3 amino acid clonotypes relied on the roughly 64 TRBV and 12 to 15 TRBJ segments identified across samples. COPE and FqMerger were used to merge filtered high-quality paired reads into contigs. BLAST was used to align contigs to IMGT TRBV, TRBD and TRBJ reference genes, with CDR3 defined following IMGT. Highly expanded clones were defined as clonotypes with a frequency above 0.1%. Repertoire diversity was measured by Shannon entropy, and V-J evenness by the Gini coefficient. Public clonotypes were defined as clonotypes shared by more than one individual. The public sequencing data were trimmed at Q25 with fastp and processed into clonotypes with MiXCR by TCRdb, which kept only in-frame beta chains. A single entry per CDR3 protein holds the most common genes and DNA from its merged rows. The V and J calls were not made by the authors but by TCRdb's processing. The sample yields roughly 400,000 distinct CDR3 sequences; around 23% were counted once. Roughly 13% of the sample lies in the top ten.

Points on this clonotype: Its cognate antigen has yet to be identified. The record has no base qualities; no much larger clone is one base away.

The CDR3 goes from the cysteine to the phenylalanine over 15 residues. Only the CDR3 part of the read is kept: 45 bases, read in frame from the first base. Relative to germline, V is missing 6 bases and J is missing 7 bases, with 9 bases of the junction outside any gene match. This receptor was taken from a female donor with Graves disease. The source material was peripheral blood mononuclear cells (PBMCs), sampled when the disease was refractory, from a patient treated with antithyroid drugs. The receptor chain draws on TRBV12-3 or TRBV12-4 and TRBJ1-5, and TRBD1 matches 10 of the central bases. CDR3 protein: CASRWDRGGDQPQHF. Here is the DNA: TGTGCCAGCAGATGGGACAGGGGAGGGGACCAGCCCCAGCATTTT.